This T cell receptor beta chain was recovered during a study of blood T cell repertoires in COVID-19 (dated by TCRdb to about 2020). About the investigation overall: Samples covering the acute and convalescent phases of COVID-19 were provided by collaborators in the United States, Italy and Spain. The material from the prospective study consisted of cDNA or gDNA derived from T cells, B-cell-depleted T cells, or PBMCs. Deeply sampled blood TCRbeta repertoires from subjects exposed to, actively infected with, or recovered from COVID-19 were included in the dataset. The repertoires were made available in a free public database intended to serve as a resource for research on the immune response to SARS-CoV-2. Samples were obtained from the ongoing ImmuneRACE study (first 160 participants) and from 1,000 to 1,500 subjects provided by 6 global collaborators. Sample metadata almost always included a de-identified subject ID, COVID-19 status, age in years and sex. HLA class I and class II types, where available, came from metadata supplied by the sample provider rather than from assay-based typing. The full study reports these points: The amount of clinical and demographic metadata varied by source and participant and was provided uncurated.

Each collaborating institution followed its own protocols to collect whole blood in K2EDTA tubes. Collaborator samples were shipped for TCRbeta analysis as frozen whole blood, isolated PBMCs, or DNA extracted from either sample type. Trimming takes 1 base from V and 7 bases from J, and the germline ends sit 7 bases apart. In the germline V gene (reference sequence), CDR1 corresponds to SEHNR and CDR2 to FQNEAQ. The CDR3 has 13 amino acids, counting the end cysteine and phenylalanine. Only the CDR3 region is kept as DNA, spanning 39 bases read in frame from base 1. The immunoSEQ Assay, a bias-controlled multiplex PCR, was used to amplify TCRbeta CDR3 regions from genomic DNA. In the source study's methods: Within the assay, amplification of reference gene primers was used to estimate how many nucleated cells each sample contained. To quantify the absolute abundance of each unique TCRbeta CDR3 rearrangement, sequence reads were collapsed and filtered. Productive Simpson clonality was computed per sample as the square root of Simpson's diversity index over productive rearrangements. The source is immuneACCESS, and TCRdb retained only in-frame sequences with V and J called. Part of the clones is not carried over; for the studies checked, unresolved V genes explain less than half of this, and the remainder is unexplained. The V and J calls and clone size were taken over from that table, and D and trimming were inferred from the DNA. A total of 29,000 or so clones appear in this sample, around 87% of them only once. The ten top clones hold roughly 12% of the sample.

This clone showed up just once. No antigen is known for it. No much larger clone is present one base from it, and per-base qualities are unavailable. The sequencing sample was made of peripheral blood. The sequence derives from a human donor in a cohort sampled during active COVID-19. The donor label of this sample is uncertain. The sequence joins TRBV7-9 to TRBJ2-2; possibly the D gene is TRBD2, per 5 matching bases. At the DNA level, the sequence is TGTGCCAGCAGCTTAGTAGCGATCGGGGAGCTGTTTTTT. Protein translation: CASSLVAIGELFF.